A single sample gave rise to the 10 T cell receptor beta chains below, sequenced in a study of blood T cell repertoires in COVID-19. The assay was immunoSEQ multiplex PCR, and TCRdb's table has in-frame clones only and misses some. The table has 150,000 to 200,000 clones, more than 75% seen once. The source material was peripheral blood. The receptors come from a woman in her forties with COVID-19, enrolled during active disease.

This chain links TRBV10-2 with TRBJ2-1, with a weak D call TRBD1 (5 bases). Germline V gene data show CDR1 as WSHSY and CDR2 as SAAADI. The CDR3 runs 14 residues. The V end lost 0 bases, the J end lost 9 bases, and 12 bases lay between the germline ends. The CDR3 loop is CASSESVTQGEQFF. The CDR3 DNA sequence: TGCGCCAGCAGTGAGTCGGTGACCCAGGGTGAGCAGTTCTTC.

This clone has a single count. J is TRBJ2-6 and V is TRBV7-3, with a tentative D call TRBD1 (5 bases). Germline CDR1 is SGHTA and CDR2 is FQGTGA. The V and J ends lost 2 bases and 2 bases respectively, with 7 bases between them. The CDR3 has 15 residues. CDR3 sequence: CASSLQGPGANVLTF. CDR3 in DNA: TGTGCCAGCAGCTTACAGGGTCCTGGGGCCAACGTCCTGACTTTC.

The rearrangement links TRBV7-3 to TRBJ1-2, with 9 bases matching TRBD1. This CDR3 spans 14 amino acids. Germline V gives CDR1 SGHTA, CDR2 FQGTGA. With 8 bases clipped from V and 3 bases from J, the junction kept 7 bases outside the gene matches. CDR3 in amino acids: CASAQGASDYGYTF. The CDR3 nucleotides are TGTGCCAGCGCACAGGGGGCGAGTGACTATGGCTACACCTTC. Filled out from reference TRBV7-3 and TRBJ1-2, the complete variable domain reads GAGVSQTPSNKVTEKGKYVELRCDPISGHTALYWYRQSLGQGPEFLIYFQGTGAADDSGLPNDRFFAVRPEGSVSTLKIQRTERGDSAVYLCASAQGASDYGYTFGSGTRLTVV.

In its sample, this clone was seen many times. The rearrangement joins TRBV3-1 (or the pseudogene TRBV3-2) to TRBJ2-3; 11 bases fit TRBD2. Germline loops: CDR1 LGHDT, CDR2 YNNKEL (reference sequence). This CDR3 spans 17 amino acids. V lost 1 base to trimming and J lost 1 base; unmatched junction nucleotides: 4. CDR3 sequence: CASSQGSGGEGTDTQYF. Here the CDR3 DNA reads TGTGCCAGCAGCCAAGGTAGCGGGGGGGAGGGCACAGATACGCAGTATTTT.

The rearrangement uses TRBV19 and TRBJ1-2; D unclear. Germline CDR1 reads LNHDA; CDR2 reads SQIVND (reference sequence). CDR3 length: 17 amino acids. V lost 5 bases and J 4 bases, leaving 23 bases between the germline ends. The CDR3 is CASSFGRVTGRSYGYTF. In DNA, the CDR3 is TGTGCCAGTAGTTTTGGAAGGGTAACGGGGAGGAGCTATGGCTACACCTTC. The entire variable domain, with the rest obtained from reference TRBV19 and TRBJ1-2, is as follows: DGGITQSPKYLFRKEGQNVTLSCEQNLNHDAMYWYRQDPGQGLRLIYYSQIVNDFQKGDIAEGYSVSREKKESFPLTVTSAQKNPTAFYLCASSFGRVTGRSYGYTFGSGTRLTVV.

The J gene is TRBJ2-7, the V gene TRBV28; possible D gene TRBD2, 5 bases. CDR3 size: 12 residues. CDR1 is MDHEN and CDR2 is SYDVKM in the germline V gene. V was cut by 6 bases and J by 4 bases, with 10 bases left in between. The CDR3 here is CASSDYKYEQYF. The CDR3 DNA follows: TGTGCCAGCAGCGACTACAAATACGAGCAGTACTTC.

This sequence joins TRBV9 and TRBJ2-1; D is possibly TRBD2 (6 bases). V lost 4 bases and J lost 6, with 14 bases in between. Germline V lookup: CDR1 SGDLS, CDR2 YYNGEE. The CDR3 runs 14 residues. CDR3 DNA sequence: TGTGCCAGCAGCCCCCGACTAGGAGGCAATGAGCAGTTCTTC. Translation: CASSPRLGGNEQFF.

This chain joins TRBV6-2 or TRBV6-3 and TRBJ2-2; TRBD1 might be the D (7 bases). Trimming took off 4 bases at V and 4 bases at J, with 16 bases between the two ends. CDR1 and CDR2 (germline): MNHEY, SVGEGT. The CDR3 consists of 16 residues. The CDR3, as DNA: TGTGCCAGCAGTTCCCTTCAGGGGGGCGCCACCGGGGAGCTGTTTTTT. Translated: CASSSLQGGATGELFF.

In DNA, the CDR3 is TGTGCCAGCAGCTTTGAGGTACCTGGGTCACCCCTCCACTTT. Translation: CASSFEVPGSPLHF. The chain joins TRBV5-5 to TRBJ1-6; D is unresolved. CDR3 length: 14 residues. Per the germline V gene, CDR1 is SGHKS and CDR2 is YYEKEE (reference sequence). V gave up 2 bases and J gave up 10 bases, with 13 bases separating them.

The V and J genes are TRBV6-2 or TRBV6-3 and TRBJ2-7; TRBD2 agrees at 9 bases. The junction had 7 bases not matched to a gene; V was cut back by 4 bases and J by 3 bases. The germline V gene has CDR1 MNHEY and CDR2 SVGEGT. CDR3 length equals 15 residues. The chain's CDR3 is CASSFISSGGYEQYF. CDR3 DNA: TGTGCCAGCAGTTTTATTAGTAGCGGGGGCTACGAGCAGTACTTC.